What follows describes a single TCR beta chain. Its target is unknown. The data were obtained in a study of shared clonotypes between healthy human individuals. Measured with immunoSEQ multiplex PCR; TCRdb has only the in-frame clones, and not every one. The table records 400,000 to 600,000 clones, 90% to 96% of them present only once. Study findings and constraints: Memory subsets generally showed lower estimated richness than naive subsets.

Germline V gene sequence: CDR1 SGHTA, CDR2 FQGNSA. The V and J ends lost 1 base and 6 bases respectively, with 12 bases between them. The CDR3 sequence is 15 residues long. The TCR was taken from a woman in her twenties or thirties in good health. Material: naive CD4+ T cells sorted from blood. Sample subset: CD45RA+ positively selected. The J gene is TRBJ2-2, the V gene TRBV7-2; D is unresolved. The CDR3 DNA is TGTGCCAGCAGCTTAGTTACCAGATGGGCCGGGGAGCTGTTTTTT. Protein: CASSLVTRWAGELFF. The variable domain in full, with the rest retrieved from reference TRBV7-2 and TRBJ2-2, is GAGVSQSPSNKVTEKGKDVELRCDPISGHTALYWYRQSLGQGLEFLIYFQGNSAPDKSGLPSDRFSAERTGGSVSTLTIQRTQQEDSAVYLCASSLVTRWAGELFFGEGSRLTVL.